The rows below give T cell receptor beta chains drawn from one sample of a study of T cells in Graves' hyperthyroidism and ophthalmopathy. TCRdb re-analysed the multiplex PCR reads in MiXCR, keeping a single row per CDR3 protein. The sample holds 600,000 to 850,000 distinct CDR3 sequences, about 19% seen once. Sequences were obtained from blood. The origin of the receptors is a woman aged 50 to 65 with Graves' hyperthyroidism that later progressed to Graves' ophthalmopathy. Each CDR3 is given with its conserved first and last residue. The D gene is left open where the match is weak. Size tells how often a clone was seen (once, few, many) or the class of an expanded clone, and some rows leave it out.

J gene: TRBJ2-5
V gene: TRBV12-3/TRBV12-4
D gene: NA
clone size: many
CDR3 DNA: TGTGCCAGCAGTTTCATCGGGGGCCCTGCGGAGACCCAGTACTTC
CDR3 protein: CASSFIGGPAETQYF

J gene: TRBJ1-2
V gene: TRBV12-3/TRBV12-4
D gene: NA
clone size: NA
CDR3 DNA: TGTGCCAGCAGTCGGGGCGGGAGATCACTAGGGTATGGCTACACCTTC
CDR3 protein: CASSRGGRSLGYGYTF

J gene: TRBJ2-7
V gene: TRBV5-5
D gene: TRBD1
clone size: NA
CDR3 DNA: TGTGCCAGCAGCTCCCCCGGGACAGGGGTTGCCGAGCAGTACTTC
CDR3 protein: CASSSPGTGVAEQYF

J gene: TRBJ2-1
V gene: TRBV6-1
D gene: TRBD1
clone size: many
CDR3 DNA: TGTGCCAGCAGTCGGGGACAGGCTCTCAATGAGCAGTTCTTC
CDR3 protein: CASSRGQALNEQFF

J gene: TRBJ2-3
V gene: TRBV19
D gene: NA
clone size: NA
CDR3 DNA: TGTGCCAGTAGTATACGTGTGGGTACCACAGATACGCAGTATTTT
CDR3 protein: CASSIRVGTTDTQYF

J gene: TRBJ1-1
V gene: TRBV6-1
D gene: TRBD1
clone size: few
CDR3 DNA: TGTGCCAGCAGGGGGGACAGGGGCGGGACTGAAGCTTTCTTT
CDR3 protein: CASRGDRGGTEAFF

J gene: TRBJ2-1
V gene: TRBV7-6
D gene: NA
clone size: many
CDR3 DNA: TGTGCCAGAGAGGGTTTGGGGGGGCACGAGCAGTTCTTC
CDR3 protein: CAREGLGGHEQFF

J gene: TRBJ1-2
V gene: TRBV18
D gene: TRBD1
clone size: many
CDR3 DNA: TGTGCCAGCTCACCAAAGGGACAGAGCTATGGCTACACCTTC
CDR3 protein: CASSPKGQSYGYTF

J gene: TRBJ1-5
V gene: TRBV12-3/TRBV12-4
D gene: NA
clone size: many
CDR3 DNA: TGTGCCAGCAGTCCCTTACAGGGTCCTCAGCCCCAGCATTTT
CDR3 protein: CASSPLQGPQPQHF

J gene: TRBJ2-7
V gene: TRBV15
D gene: TRBD1
clone size: NA
CDR3 DNA: TGTGCCACCAGCAGACCGGGACAGTTCGGCAGCGAGCAGTACTTC
CDR3 protein: CATSRPGQFGSEQYF

J gene: TRBJ2-6
V gene: TRBV5-1
D gene: NA
clone size: few
CDR3 DNA: TGCGCCAGCAGCTTGGCTGCTTCTGGGGCCAACGTCCTGACTTTC
CDR3 protein: CASSLAASGANVLTF

J gene: TRBJ1-2
V gene: TRBV3-1
D gene: NA
clone size: many
CDR3 DNA: TGTGCCAGCAGTCCCGATGGGGGGGCGAGCTATGGCTACACCTTC
CDR3 protein: CASSPDGGASYGYTF

J gene: TRBJ2-5
V gene: TRBV29-1
D gene: NA
clone size: NA
CDR3 DNA: TGCAGCGTTGACGGCCAGGGCCAAGAGACCCAGTACTTC
CDR3 protein: CSVDGQGQETQYF

J gene: TRBJ1-1
V gene: TRBV29-1
D gene: NA
clone size: many
CDR3 DNA: TGCAGCGTTGTATCGGACCTAAGAATGTCTGAAGCTTTCTTT
CDR3 protein: CSVVSDLRMSEAFF

J gene: TRBJ2-7
V gene: TRBV19
D gene: NA
clone size: NA
CDR3 DNA: TGTGCCAGTAGTCCCCAAGACAGAGCCTACGAGCAGTACTTC
CDR3 protein: CASSPQDRAYEQYF

J gene: TRBJ1-5
V gene: TRBV4-1
D gene: NA
clone size: NA
CDR3 DNA: TGCGCCAGCAGCCAAGTTACCGATCAGCCCCAGCATTTT
CDR3 protein: CASSQVTDQPQHF

J gene: TRBJ1-5
V gene: TRBV2
D gene: NA
clone size: many
CDR3 DNA: TGTGCCAGCACGGGTGGCAATCAGCCCCAGCATTTT
CDR3 protein: CASTGGNQPQHF

J gene: TRBJ1-5
V gene: TRBV30
D gene: TRBD1
clone size: NA
CDR3 DNA: TGTGCCTGGAGTGAGACAGGGAGGGGCCTCGGACAGCCCCAGCATTTT
CDR3 protein: CAWSETGRGLGQPQHF

J gene: TRBJ2-1
V gene: TRBV29-1
D gene: NA
clone size: few
CDR3 DNA: TGCAGCCCCACTTTAGCCAATGAGCAGTTCTTC
CDR3 protein: CSPTLANEQFF

J gene: TRBJ1-4
V gene: TRBV5-1
D gene: NA
clone size: NA
CDR3 DNA: TGCGCCAGCAGCTTTAGGGGGTCCCGTACTGCGACTAATGAAAAACTGTTTTTT
CDR3 protein: CASSFRGSRTATNEKLFF

J gene: TRBJ2-5
V gene: TRBV20-1
D gene: NA
clone size: many
CDR3 DNA: TGCAGTGCACAAAGGGGGGGTTCAACAAACCAAGAGACCCAGTACTTC
CDR3 protein: CSAQRGGSTNQETQYF

J gene: TRBJ2-5
V gene: TRBV6-1
D gene: NA
clone size: many
CDR3 DNA: TGTGCCAGCAGCCCCCGTCTCGGGGAGTGGGAGACCCAGTACTTC
CDR3 protein: CASSPRLGEWETQYF

J gene: TRBJ2-5
V gene: TRBV12-3/TRBV12-4
D gene: TRBD2
clone size: many
CDR3 DNA: TGTGCCAGCAGTTTGGGCGGGGGAGCGGGGACCCAGTACTTC
CDR3 protein: CASSLGGGAGTQYF

J gene: TRBJ1-1
V gene: TRBV9
D gene: NA
clone size: many
CDR3 DNA: TGTGCCAGCAGCGTAGCGGGGTCTTCCACTGAAGCTTTCTTT
CDR3 protein: CASSVAGSSTEAFF

J gene: TRBJ2-1
V gene: TRBV7-6
D gene: NA
clone size: many
CDR3 DNA: TGTGCCAGCAGCTTCAGGGTCAATGAGCAGTTCTTC
CDR3 protein: CASSFRVNEQFF

J gene: TRBJ2-7
V gene: TRBV7-3
D gene: NA
clone size: NA
CDR3 DNA: TGTGCCAGCAGCAAAGGGCCTGCCTACGAGCAGTACTTC
CDR3 protein: CASSKGPAYEQYF

J gene: TRBJ1-5
V gene: TRBV12-3/TRBV12-4
D gene: NA
clone size: NA
CDR3 DNA: TGTGCCAGCAGTTTAGAGCAGGCAAGCAATCAGCCCCAGCATTTT
CDR3 protein: CASSLEQASNQPQHF

J gene: TRBJ2-7
V gene: TRBV30
D gene: NA
clone size: many
CDR3 DNA: TGTGCCTGGAGTGACGTCCGGGACCCTTCCTACGAGCAGTACTTC
CDR3 protein: CAWSDVRDPSYEQYF

J gene: TRBJ1-1
V gene: TRBV19
D gene: NA
clone size: once
CDR3 DNA: TGTGCCAGTAGCGATTATCACCTATTGGGGCCGGGACAAGGGAAGACGAACACTGAAGCTTTCTTT
CDR3 protein: CASSDYHLLGPGQGKTNTEAFF

J gene: TRBJ2-3
V gene: TRBV11-2
D gene: TRBD2
clone size: many
CDR3 DNA: TGTGCCAGCAGCTTAGGCCTAGGACTAGGGACAGATACGCAGTATTTT
CDR3 protein: CASSLGLGLGTDTQYF

J gene: TRBJ2-7
V gene: TRBV6-1
D gene: NA
clone size: NA
CDR3 DNA: TGTGCCAGCAGGGGGACGGAGATTTCCTACGAGCAGTACTTC
CDR3 protein: CASRGTEISYEQYF